This TCR beta chain was identified in a study of human T cells and chemical hapten exposure. In the study overall: Patch testing placed 0.01% DPC on the upper back, with readings at 6 days. The study enrolled mostly female patients with alopecia areata, totalis or universalis.

Findings and limits, study-wide: While controls formed fewer of them, expanded TCRs formed significantly more large CDR3 similarity clusters.

The time point here: patch test 1, 2 weeks after DPC sensitization. The treatment was: therapeutic diphenylcyclopropenone sensitization with weekly scalp DPC. During construction of the library, unique molecular identifiers were attached to individual cDNA molecules for quantitative, reproducible TCR counting. TCRdb called the RACE reads again in MiXCR, with one record for every CDR3 protein. The sample has 65,000 to 80,000 distinct CDR3 sequences, over 9% seen once. As for this clonotype: Antigen: not known.

The sample here was whole blood, taken in connection with sensitization to the hapten diphenylcyclopropenone (DPC). The source is a woman in her fifties or sixties with alopecia areata. Some clones in this sample may be carry-over from other donors' samples.

The CDR3 nucleotides read TGTGCCAGCAGTGAGACAGTCCGCAGTCAGCCCCAGCATTTT. Translation: CASSETVRSQPQHF. The chain is built from TRBV6-1 and TRBJ1-5, with D tentatively TRBD1 (5 bases). CDR1 and CDR2 from the germline V gene are MNHNS and SASEGT. V was pared by 3 bases and J by 6 bases, with 12 bases between. The CDR3 is made up of 14 amino acids.